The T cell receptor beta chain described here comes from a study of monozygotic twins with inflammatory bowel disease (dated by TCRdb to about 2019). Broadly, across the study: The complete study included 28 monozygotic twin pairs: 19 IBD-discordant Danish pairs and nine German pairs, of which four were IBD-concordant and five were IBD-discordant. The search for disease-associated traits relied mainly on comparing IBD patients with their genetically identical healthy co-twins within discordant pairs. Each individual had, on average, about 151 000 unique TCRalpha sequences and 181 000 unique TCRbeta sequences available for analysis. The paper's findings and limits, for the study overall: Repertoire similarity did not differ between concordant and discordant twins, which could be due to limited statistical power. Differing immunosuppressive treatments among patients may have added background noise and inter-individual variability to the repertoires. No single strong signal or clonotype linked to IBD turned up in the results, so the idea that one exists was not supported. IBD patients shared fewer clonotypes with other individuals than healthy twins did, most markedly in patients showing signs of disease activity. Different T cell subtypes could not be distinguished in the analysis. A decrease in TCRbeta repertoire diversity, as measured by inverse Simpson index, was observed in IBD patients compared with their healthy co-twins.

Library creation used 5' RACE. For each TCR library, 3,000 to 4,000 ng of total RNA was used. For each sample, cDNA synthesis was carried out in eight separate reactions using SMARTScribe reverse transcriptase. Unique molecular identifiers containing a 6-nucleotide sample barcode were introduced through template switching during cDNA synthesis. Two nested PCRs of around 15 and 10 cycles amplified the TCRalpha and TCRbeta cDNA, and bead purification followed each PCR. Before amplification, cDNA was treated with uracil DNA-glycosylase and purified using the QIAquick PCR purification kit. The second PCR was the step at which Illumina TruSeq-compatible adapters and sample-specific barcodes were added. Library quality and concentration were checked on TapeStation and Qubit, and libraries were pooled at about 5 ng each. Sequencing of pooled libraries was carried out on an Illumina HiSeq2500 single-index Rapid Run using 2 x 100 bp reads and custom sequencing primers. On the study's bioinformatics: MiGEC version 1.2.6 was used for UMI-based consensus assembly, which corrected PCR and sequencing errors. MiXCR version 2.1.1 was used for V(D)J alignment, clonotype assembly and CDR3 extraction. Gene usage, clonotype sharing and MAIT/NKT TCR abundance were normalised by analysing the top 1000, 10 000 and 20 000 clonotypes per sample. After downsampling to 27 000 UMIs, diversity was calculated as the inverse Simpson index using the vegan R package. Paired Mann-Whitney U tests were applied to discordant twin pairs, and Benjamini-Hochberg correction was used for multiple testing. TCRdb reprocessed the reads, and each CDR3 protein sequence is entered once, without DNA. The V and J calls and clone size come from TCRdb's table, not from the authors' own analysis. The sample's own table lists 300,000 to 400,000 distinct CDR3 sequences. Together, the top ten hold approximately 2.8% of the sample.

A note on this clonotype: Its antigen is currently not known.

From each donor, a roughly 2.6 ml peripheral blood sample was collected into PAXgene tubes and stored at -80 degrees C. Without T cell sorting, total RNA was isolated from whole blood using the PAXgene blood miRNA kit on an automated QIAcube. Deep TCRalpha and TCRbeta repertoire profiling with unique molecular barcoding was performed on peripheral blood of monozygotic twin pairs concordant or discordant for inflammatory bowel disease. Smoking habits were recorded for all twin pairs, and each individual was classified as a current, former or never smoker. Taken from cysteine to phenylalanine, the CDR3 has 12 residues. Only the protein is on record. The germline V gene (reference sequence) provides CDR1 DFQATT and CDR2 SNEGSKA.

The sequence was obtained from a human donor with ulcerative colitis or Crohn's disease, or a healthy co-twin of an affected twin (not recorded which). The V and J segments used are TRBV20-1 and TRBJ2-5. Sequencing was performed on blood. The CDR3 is CSARDLVETQYF.